This T cell receptor beta chain was sequenced for a study of blood T cells in healthy people across ages. Collection of around 10 milliliters of peripheral blood was performed for each donor. General study points: Total diversity from one million sequenced T cells was likely underestimated. Naive T cell percentage by flow cytometry tracked strongly with beta diversity.

This CDR3 is built from 17 residues. J lost 0 bases, V lost 4 bases, and 6 bases had no gene match. Germline CDR1 is SQVTM and CDR2 is ANQGSEA. Through a sample-barcoded 5' primer and a J-beta primer mix, a second PCR was run for 7 to 11 cycles. TCRdb analysed the 5' RACE reads with MiXCR anew, one entry per CDR3 protein. The sample shows around 940,000 distinct CDR3 sequences, 45% to 60% of them seen only once. About this clonotype: Its antigen is not identified.

The chain recombines TRBV29-1 with TRBJ2-6; 10 bases map to TRBD1. Source material: blood. The sequence was collected from a woman in her sixties or seventies in good health. CDR3 amino acids: CSVARDRGISGANVLTF. The CDR3 DNA follows: TGCAGCGTTGCGAGGGACAGGGGAATCTCTGGGGCCAACGTCCTGACTTTC.